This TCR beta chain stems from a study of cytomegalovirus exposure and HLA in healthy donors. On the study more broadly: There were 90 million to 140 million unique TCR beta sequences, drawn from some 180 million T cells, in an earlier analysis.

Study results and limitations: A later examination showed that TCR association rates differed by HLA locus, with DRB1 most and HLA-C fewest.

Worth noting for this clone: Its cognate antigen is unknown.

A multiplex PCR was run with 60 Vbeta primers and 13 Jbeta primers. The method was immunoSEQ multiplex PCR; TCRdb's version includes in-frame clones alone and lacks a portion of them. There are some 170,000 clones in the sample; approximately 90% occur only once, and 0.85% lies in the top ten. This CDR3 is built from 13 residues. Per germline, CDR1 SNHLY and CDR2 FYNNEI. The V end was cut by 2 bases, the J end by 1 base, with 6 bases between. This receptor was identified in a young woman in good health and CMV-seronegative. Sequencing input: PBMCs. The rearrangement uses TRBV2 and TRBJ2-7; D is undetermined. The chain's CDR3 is CASSESRSYEQYF. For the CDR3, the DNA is TGTGCCAGCAGTGAATCCAGGTCCTACGAGCAGTACTTC.